This TCR beta chain was found in a study of T cell repertoires in cytomegalovirus infection. This CDR3 is built from 16 residues. Germline V lookup: CDR1 LGHNA, CDR2 YNFKEQ. V was pared by 4 bases and J by 5 bases, with 15 bases between. One entry per CDR3 protein, called by TCRdb with MiXCR from the reads. The data contain approximately 910,000 distinct CDR3 sequences, roughly 30% of them singletons. As regards this clonotype: Antigen: not known.

Overall study results and limits: Across the ex vivo response, the dominant clonotypes were HLA-C-restricted CMV-specific TCR beta clonotypes.

This specimen was cultured CD8+ T cells from PBMCs, taken from culture after CMV antigen stimulation. The J gene is TRBJ1-6, the V gene TRBV4-2; TRBD1 might be the D (6 bases). This TCR was recovered from a human donor in good health (CMV status not recorded). Some clones in this sample may be carry-over from other donors' samples. The chain's CDR3 is CASSPLRTENNSPLHF. CDR3 DNA: TGTGCCAGCAGCCCCCTACGGACAGAAAATAATTCACCCCTCCACTTT.